Listed below are T cell receptor beta chains from one sample, sequenced in a study of cytomegalovirus exposure and HLA in healthy donors. This table comes from immunoSEQ multiplex PCR, and its TCRdb copy is limited to in-frame clones, with some not included. The table includes 150,000 to 200,000 clones, around 84% detected once. The sample was PBMCs. These receptors came from a woman aged 18 to 35 in good health and CMV-seronegative. The CDR3 runs from the conserved cysteine through the conserved F or W. Each record gives: D gene, J gene, clone size, V gene, CDR3 length, CDR3 DNA, CDR3 protein. A D gene is named only where the DNA matches it firmly. Clone size appears in some rows only: once, few, many, or a class for an expanded clone.

-,TRBJ1-2,-,TRBV4-3,17,TGCGCCAGCAGCCTCGGACATCCGGAGCAACTGAGCTATGGCTACACCTTC,CASSLGHPEQLSYGYTF
-,TRBJ1-1,-,TRBV18,14,TGTGCCAGCTCAGCTCGGAGGGAAGCCACTGAAGCTTTCTTT,CASSARREATEAFF
-,TRBJ1-2,-,TRBV29-1,14,TGCAGCGTTGGGCCCACCCAGGGGAGCTATGGCTACACCTTC,CSVGPTQGSYGYTF
TRBD2,TRBJ2-1,-,TRBV18,15,TGTGCCAGCTCACCGGGACTAGCGGGAGGTGGCGAGCAGTTCTTC,CASSPGLAGGGEQFF
-,TRBJ2-7,-,TRBV11-2,15,TGTGCCAGCAGCTTAGCTCTCCCAGTTGTCCACGAGCAGTACTTC,CASSLALPVVHEQYF
-,TRBJ1-5,-,TRBV4-3,16,TGCGCCAGCAGCCAAGATTCGGCGGCAAGAAATCAGCCCCAGCATTTT,CASSQDSAARNQPQHF
-,TRBJ2-3,-,TRBV2,17,TGTGCCAGCAGTGACCCCGGTGGGGCAGGGTTTGCAGATACGCAGTATTTT,CASSDPGGAGFADTQYF
TRBD2,TRBJ2-7,-,TRBV7-8,19,TGTGCCAGCATCCCCAACCCCCTTCGTCCCGGGACTAGCGGGAGCGAGCAGTACTTC,CASIPNPLRPGTSGSEQYF
-,TRBJ1-2,-,TRBV11-3,14,TGTGCCAGCAGCTTTGCCGGGGTGGACTATGGCTACACCTTC,CASSFAGVDYGYTF
TRBD2,TRBJ2-1,-,TRBV6-6,16,TGTGCCAGCAGTTACTCGCGGGAGTTAGGATACAATGAGCAGTTCTTC,CASSYSRELGYNEQFF
TRBD2,TRBJ2-3,-,TRBV6-6,15,TGTGCCAGCTCCCTCCTTAGCGGGAATAGAGATACGCAGTATTTT,CASSLLSGNRDTQYF
TRBD1,TRBJ2-1,-,TRBV7-2,16,TGTGCCAGCAGCTTAGAGGCGACAGGGGGTCGAAATGAGCAGTTCTTC,CASSLEATGGRNEQFF
TRBD1,TRBJ2-1,-,TRBV6-1,14,TGTGCCAGCAGTCCGGACAGGGCCTACAATGAGCAGTTCTTC,CASSPDRAYNEQFF
-,TRBJ1-2,once,TRBV28,15,TGTGCCAGCCTCAGGCGGGGGGGGATTAACTATGGCTACACCTTC,CASLRRGGINYGYTF
-,TRBJ1-1,-,TRBV25-1,18,TGTGCCAGCAGTGATGCCGCGGCAGGACTCCTTTTGAACACTGAAGCTTTCTTT,CASSDAAAGLLLNTEAFF
-,TRBJ1-1,-,TRBV7-9,15,TGTGCCAGCAGCAATCGACAGGTCCCGAACACTGAAGCTTTCTTT,CASSNRQVPNTEAFF
-,TRBJ2-5,-,TRBV27,14,TGTGCCAGCAGTTTCCGACCGACTCAAGAGACCCAGTACTTC,CASSFRPTQETQYF
TRBD1,TRBJ2-3,-,TRBV5-4,15,TGTGCCAGCAGCATCGGACAGGGGAGCACAGATACGCAGTATTTT,CASSIGQGSTDTQYF
TRBD1,TRBJ2-4,-,TRBV19,16,TGTGCCAGTAGTCCCCGGGACAGGCGAACTTCGGACATTCAGTACTTC,CASSPRDRRTSDIQYF
-,TRBJ2-7,-,TRBV7-2,14,TGTGCCAGCAGCTTAGGGATAGGGGGGGACGAGCAGTACTTC,CASSLGIGGDEQYF
-,TRBJ1-3,-,TRBV13,12,TGTGCCAGCAGCTGGCCCGGAAACACCATATATTTT,CASSWPGNTIYF
TRBD1,TRBJ1-4,once,TRBV4-3,17,TGCGCCAGCAGCCGGGGGACAGGGGGCGGGACTAATGAAAAACTGTTTTTT,CASSRGTGGGTNEKLFF
TRBD2,TRBJ2-1,few,TRBV6-6,14,TGTGCCGTTCTTAAAGCGGGAGGGCCGAGGGAGCAGTTCTTC,CAVLKAGGPREQFF
-,TRBJ2-3,-,TRBV2,16,TGTGCCAGCAATCTAGGACAGCCCTCGGGCACAGATACGCAGTATTTT,CASNLGQPSGTDTQYF
TRBD1,TRBJ1-5,-,TRBV19,17,TGTGCCAGTAGTATCGTAGGGACAGGGCAGCGCAATCAGCCCCAGCATTTT,CASSIVGTGQRNQPQHF